This passage covers 5 T cell receptor beta chains from one sample sequenced in a study of shared clonotypes between healthy human individuals. Here immunoSEQ multiplex PCR was the method, and the copy in TCRdb shows in-frame clones only, minus some. This table holds about 600,000 clones, approximately 97% found once. Material: naive CD4+ T cells sorted from blood. This sample's subset: CD45RA+ positively selected. The receptors were gathered from a woman in her 30s in good health.

The chain uses TRBV4-1 and TRBJ2-5; D is ambiguous. The CDR3 consists of 12 residues. V gave up 4 bases and J gave up 1 base, with 4 bases separating them. Germline CDR1 MGHRA, CDR2 YSYEKL. For the CDR3, the DNA is TGCGCCAGCAGCCGGACCCAAGAGACCCAGTACTTC. This encodes CASSRTQETQYF.

This clone has just a few counts. The CDR3 DNA reads as TGCGCCAGCAGCGGGACGGAACTTGGCTACACCTTC. This encodes CASSGTELGYTF. This rearrangement joins TRBV5-1 to TRBJ1-2; D might be TRBD1 (5 bases). The V end lost 4 bases, the J end lost 7 bases, and 11 bases lay between the germline ends. Per the germline V gene, CDR1 is SGHRS and CDR2 is YFSETQ. The CDR3 spans 12 residues.

V usage is TRBV7-8 and J usage is TRBJ2-1, with 9 positions matching TRBD2. Germline trimming cut 4 bases from V and 1 base from J; bases unmatched to any gene: 2. The CDR3 length is 15 residues. Germline assignment: CDR1 SGHVS and CDR2 FQNEAQ. CDR3 nucleotides: TGTGCCAGCAGCTATAGCGGGAGTTCCTACAATGAGCAGTTCTTC. Translated: CASSYSGSSYNEQFF. Variable domain in full (rest from reference TRBV7-8 and TRBJ2-1): GAGVSQSPRYKVAKRGQDVALRCDPISGHVSLFWYQQALGQGPEFLTYFQNEAQLDKSGLPSDRFFAERPEGSVSTLKIQRTQQEDSAVYLCASSYSGSSYNEQFFGPGTRLTVL.

This chain connects TRBV5-1 to TRBJ2-1, with D perhaps TRBD1 (6 bases). V was clipped by 0 bases and J by 0 bases, with 7 bases between them. Germline CDR1 and CDR2: SGHRS and YFSETQ. The CDR3 extends over 15 amino acids. CDR3 coding DNA: TGCGCCAGCAGCTTGGACAGGGTCTCCTACAATGAGCAGTTCTTC. This translates into CASSLDRVSYNEQFF.

The CDR3 nucleotides are TGTGCCAGTAAGGGGTACACTAGCGGGAGAGATACGCAGTATTTT. This gives the protein CASKGYTSGRDTQYF. The J gene is TRBJ2-3, the V gene TRBV19; 11 bases align to TRBD2. CDR1 and CDR2 (germline): LNHDA, SQIVND (reference sequence). V trimming: 7 bases; J trimming: 5 bases; junction bases outside the gene matches: 8. The CDR3 is 15 amino acids.